This passage covers 5 T cell receptor beta chains from one sample sequenced in a study of blood T cell repertoires in COVID-19. Clones were sequenced by immunoSEQ multiplex PCR, and TCRdb holds only the in-frame ones, with some missing. The sample lists a few hundred thousand clones; around 92% were seen once. The sequenced material came from peripheral blood. The receptors shown here come from a young man who had recovered from COVID-19.

In its sample, this clone was seen a few times. The V call is TRBV14, the J call TRBJ2-3; 13 nucleotides align to TRBD2. The germline CDR1 and CDR2 sequences are SGHDN and FVKESK. V shed 3 bases, J shed 4 bases, and the junction held 1 base outside the gene matches. The CDR3 is made up of 15 amino acids. CDR3 DNA: TGTGCCAGCAGCCACACTAGCGGGGGGGCAGATACGCAGTATTTT. This codes for CASSHTSGGADTQYF. Filled out from reference TRBV14 and TRBJ2-3, the complete variable domain reads EAGVTQFPSHSVIEKGQTVTLRCDPISGHDNLYWYRRVMGKEIKFLLHFVKESKQDESGMPNNRFLAERTGGTYSTLKVQPAELEDSGVYFCASSHTSGGADTQYFGPGTRLTVL.

The chain is built from TRBV28 and TRBJ1-2; a weak D match, TRBD1 (6 bases). Germline V CDR1 and CDR2: MDHEN, SYDVKM. V was shortened by 9 bases and J by 2 bases, with 19 bases between the two germline ends. The CDR3 contains 15 residues. The CDR3 DNA follows: TGTGCCAGTCAGGACAGTTCCTATCCCAACTATGGCTACACCTTC. Translating it yields CASQDSSYPNYGYTF.

The chain links TRBV5-3 to TRBJ1-1; possible D gene TRBD1, 5 bases. TRBV5-3 counts as an open reading frame of uncertain function. Trimming removed 2 bases at V and 4 bases at J, with 15 bases between. CDR3 length: 15 residues. CDR3 sequence: CARSFPGEGGTEAFF. For the CDR3, the DNA is TGTGCCAGAAGCTTCCCGGGGGAGGGAGGCACTGAAGCTTTCTTT.

The chain recombines TRBV27 with TRBJ1-6; D gene ambiguous. Trimming removed 2 bases at V and 6 bases at J, with 14 bases between. The CDR3 has 16 amino acids. Germline V gives CDR1 MNHEY, CDR2 SMNVEV (reference sequence). For the CDR3, the DNA is TGTGCCAGCAGTTTAGGGCGCTCGCCTGGTAATTCACCCCTCCACTTT. This translates into CASSLGRSPGNSPLHF.

This chain links TRBV7-6 with TRBJ2-2; 11 bases map to TRBD1. CDR3 length: 17 amino acids. Germline assignment: CDR1 SGHVS and CDR2 FNYEAQ. After removal of 2 bases from V and 1 base from J, the junction contained 3 bases not matched to a gene. CDR3 sequence (DNA): TGTGCCAGCAGCTTATTCGGGACAGGGGGGAACACCGGGGAGCTGTTTTTT. It translates to CASSLFGTGGNTGELFF.